The 22 T cell receptor beta chains listed next were all sequenced from one sample in a study of regulatory T cells in long-lasting Graves disease. Libraries of TCR beta came from iRepertoire HTBI primers plus Arm-PCR of CDR3 regions. Using its own MiXCR run on the multiplex PCR reads, TCRdb lists one record per CDR3 protein. The sample yields approximately 350,000 distinct CDR3 sequences, about 10% seen once. Time point denoted: newly diagnosed GD, antithyroid drugs for less than 3 months. Researchers made the TCR library from RNA that was extracted from PBMCs. This sample also appeared in a second study, on T cells in Graves' hyperthyroidism and ophthalmopathy.

The sequencing used peripheral blood mononuclear cells (PBMCs), collected at new diagnosis, from a patient treated with antithyroid drugs. The receptors come from a woman between 18 and 29 years old with Graves disease.

In its sample, this clonotype ranks as large. This chain links TRBV7-2 with TRBJ2-3; 8 positions agree with TRBD2. Trimming cost V 4 bases and J 3 bases; bases outside gene matches: 3. The CDR3 has 14 amino acids. Germline V gives CDR1 SGHTA, CDR2 FQGNSA. CDR3 amino acids: CASSSRGVTDTQYF. The CDR3 DNA is TGTGCCAGCAGCTCGCGGGGGGTAACAGATACGCAGTATTTT.

The V call is TRBV7-9, the J call TRBJ2-7; 9 bases line up with TRBD1. The germline gives CDR1 SEHNR, CDR2 FQNEAQ (reference sequence). This CDR3 comprises 16 residues. The ends lost 2 bases at V and 3 bases at J; junction bases unmatched: 8. The CDR3 DNA reads TGTGCCAGCAGCTTAACCCCGGGACAGGGCCTCTACGAGCAGTACTTC. This sequence encodes CASSLTPGQGLYEQYF.

Details on this clonotype: A much larger clone lies one base from this, so it may be a read error. The rearrangement joins TRBV6-2 or TRBV6-3 to TRBJ2-2; TRBD1 is a possible D gene (7 bases). CDR3 length: 16 amino acids. CDR1 and CDR2 (germline): MNHEY, SVGEGT. CDR3 in DNA: TGTGCCAGCGGTTACCCAGGGGGGCCGACGATCGGGGAGCTGTTTTTT. Encoded protein: CASGYPGGPTIGELFF.

This clonotype came up many times. The CDR3 loop reads CASSFPRGTYEQYF. For the CDR3, the DNA is TGTGCCAGCAGTTTCCCCCGGGGTACCTACGAGCAGTACTTC. The rearrangement joins TRBV28 to TRBJ2-7; the D gene is possibly TRBD2 (5 bases). Germline V gene lookup returns CDR1 MDHEN and CDR2 SYDVKM. CDR3 length equals 14 residues. V was pared by 3 bases and J by 2 bases, with 11 bases between.

This clonotype was detected a few times. This chain links TRBV10-2 with TRBJ2-1; maybe TRBD2 (5 bases). This CDR3 region has 15 residues. Germline CDR1 reads WSHSY; CDR2 reads SAAADI. The V end was cut by 0 bases, the J end by 7 bases, with 13 bases between. In nucleotides, the CDR3 is TGCGCCAGCAGTGAGTCCGACTACTTGGGGAATGAGCAGTTCTTC. Translated, it gives CASSESDYLGNEQFF.

Ten or more counts support this clonotype. CDR3 in amino acids: CSVNTLQDSGINEQYF. CDR3 coding DNA: TGCAGTGTTAACACTTTGCAAGACAGTGGGATTAACGAGCAGTACTTC. The rearrangement uses TRBV20-1 and TRBJ2-7; TRBD1 might be the D (5 bases). V was pared by 7 bases and J by 5 bases, with 27 bases between. The V gene's germline CDR1 is DFQATT and CDR2 SNEGSKA (reference sequence). This CDR3 is 16 amino acids long.

This clonotype was detected a few times. The chain combines TRBV7-9 with TRBJ1-2; no firm D call. V lost 6 bases to trimming and J lost 5 bases, with 19 bases between them. Germline CDR1 and CDR2: SEHNR and FQNEAQ (reference sequence). The length of the CDR3 is 15 residues. DNA for the CDR3: TGTGCCAGCAGTAGGCGGGCAGAACCTTTTTATGGCTACACCTTC. Protein sequence: CASSRRAEPFYGYTF.

This clonotype was seen a handful of times. The rearrangement joins TRBV19 to TRBJ1-2, with 8 bases aligning to TRBD1. In germline, CDR1 is LNHDA, CDR2 SQIVND (reference sequence). This CDR3 is 15 amino acids long. The ends lost 10 bases at V and 5 bases at J; junction bases unmatched: 15. CDR3 region: CATTTPDRAHYGYTF. CDR3 DNA: TGTGCCACTACTACCCCGGACAGGGCACATTATGGCTACACCTTC.

The chain employs TRBV11-1 and TRBJ2-5; D call uncertain. Between the trimmed V and J ends, which lost 8 bases and 2 bases, there was a span of 12 bases. Per the germline V gene, CDR1 is SGHAT and CDR2 is FQDESV (reference sequence). The CDR3 is 13 amino acids. CDR3 coding DNA: TGTGCCAGCGGACCGTGGGCTCAAGAGACCCAGTACTTC. Amino acids: CASGPWAQETQYF.

This clonotype was detected many times. The V and J genes are TRBV5-1 and TRBJ2-7, with TRBD2 matching 10 bases. The CDR3 has 16 amino acids. V shed 1 base and J 5 bases; nucleotides not matched to a gene: 9. The V gene's germline CDR1 is SGHRS and CDR2 YFSETQ. The CDR3 DNA reads as TGCGCCAGCAGCTTGACCCCTAGCGGGAGCACGAACGAGCAGTACTTC. Its protein product is CASSLTPSGSTNEQYF.

This clonotype has ten or more counts. J is TRBJ1-1 and V is TRBV7-2; 8 bases are shared with TRBD1. V lost 3 bases, J lost 4 bases, and 10 bases stayed unmatched. CDR3 length equals 16 residues. Per germline, CDR1 SGHTA and CDR2 FQGNSA. The CDR3 DNA sequence: TGTGCCAGCAGCTTCAGGACAGGGACGTCGGGCACTGAAGCTTTCTTT. Protein: CASSFRTGTSGTEAFF.

This clonotype was observed at least ten times. The J gene is TRBJ2-7, the V gene TRBV5-6, with TRBD1 as a possible D gene (6 bases). The CDR3 extends over 16 amino acids. V was clipped by 3 bases and J by 1 base, with 17 bases between them. CDR1 is SGHDT and CDR2 is YYEEEE in the germline V gene. The CDR3 loop reads CASSSKRTDRSYEQYV. CDR3 DNA sequence: TGTGCCAGCAGCTCGAAGAGGACCGACAGGTCCTACGAGCAGTACGTC.

As to this clonotype: A much larger clone lies one base from this, so it may be a read error. The rearrangement links TRBV19 to TRBJ2-1; 8 bases are a match to TRBD1. Germline CDR1 is LNHDA and CDR2 is SQIVND (reference sequence). Trimming took 5 bases from V and 7 from J; bases not matched to a gene: 13. There are 16 residues in the CDR3. CDR3 protein: CASSFGQGPSQNEQFF. The DNA for the CDR3 is TGTGCCAGTAGTTTCGGACAGGGACCTTCCCAAAATGAGCAGTTCTTC.

Concerning this clonotype: This could be a read error, since a much larger clone is one nucleotide away. The rearrangement links TRBV4-2 to TRBJ2-7; D unclear. V lost 0 bases and J lost 6, with 3 bases in between. Germline V gives CDR1 LGHNA, CDR2 YNFKEQ. This CDR3 comprises 11 residues. This CDR3 reads CASSQDSEQYV. The CDR3 DNA reads TGTGCCAGCAGCCAAGATTCCGAGCAGTACGTC.

This clonotype was picked up a small number of times. The genes are TRBV4-2 and TRBJ2-3; D might be TRBD2 (5 bases). CDR1 and CDR2 (germline): LGHNA, YNFKEQ. This CDR3 contains 14 residues. Trimming shortened V by 4 bases and J by 6 bases, and 14 bases separated the two germline ends. CDR3 coding DNA: TGTGCCAGCAGCCCTACGATGGGAGCGGATACGCAGTATTTT. The encoded protein is CASSPTMGADTQYF.

This clonotype was seen a handful of times. Compared with germline, one end of the junction differs, possibly owing to a read error. The genes are TRBV20-1 and TRBJ2-2, with TRBD1 matching 8 bases. This CDR3 has 15 amino acids. Germline-derived CDR1 and CDR2 are DFQATT and SNEGSKA (reference sequence). The CDR3, as DNA: TGCAGTGCTCCGGGTCAGGGGGCGGTCACCGGGGGGCTGTTTTTT. Amino acids: CSAPGQGAVTGGLFF.

As concerns this clonotype: A much more abundant neighbour one base away suggests this may be a read error. The V call is TRBV18, the J call TRBJ1-2; D ambiguous. The V and J ends lost 4 bases and 0 bases respectively, with 12 bases between them. The CDR3 spans 15 residues. In germline, CDR1 is KGHSH, CDR2 LQKENI. In DNA, the CDR3 is TGTGCCAGCTCACGTCGATACGGTCCTAACTATGGCTACACCTTC. Translation: CASSRRYGPNYGYTF.

This clonotype was detected only a few times. The V call is TRBV11-2, the J call TRBJ2-7; weak D call: TRBD1 (6 bases). The CDR3 has 13 residues. In germline, CDR1 is SGHAT, CDR2 FQNNGV. V shed 5 bases and J shed 5 bases, with 13 bases lying between them. CDR3 nucleotides: TGTGCCAGCAGCCGGGACATAACGGACGAGCAGTACTTC. Translating it yields CASSRDITDEQYF.

Ten or more counts support this clonotype. CDR3 loop: CATSDAGLGTEAFF. The CDR3 coding sequence is TGTGCCACCAGTGATGCAGGGTTAGGCACTGAAGCTTTCTTT. This rearrangement joins TRBV24-1 to TRBJ1-1, with D possibly being TRBD1 (5 bases). V was cut by 3 bases and J by 4 bases, with 11 bases left in between. CDR3 length equals 14 residues. Germline V gene data show CDR1 as KGHDR and CDR2 as SFDVKD.

This clonotype was observed many times. The V call is TRBV27, the J call TRBJ2-3, with a possible D match to TRBD1 (7 bases). The CDR3 is 18 amino acids. Trimming left V 0 bases short and J 1 base short, with 17 bases between. The germline V gene has CDR1 MNHEY and CDR2 SMNVEV (reference sequence). The CDR3 here is CASSLSWGAGTGTDTQYF. DNA for the CDR3: TGTGCCAGCAGTTTATCGTGGGGGGCCGGGACAGGCACAGATACGCAGTATTTT.

This clonotype has only a few counts. The chain is built from TRBV20-1 and TRBJ2-7, with D possibly being TRBD1 (5 bases). Germline V gene lookup returns CDR1 DFQATT and CDR2 SNEGSKA (reference sequence). Trimming took off 0 bases at V and 2 bases at J, with 14 bases between the two ends. This CDR3 contains 15 residues. The CDR3 coding sequence is TGCAGTGCTAGAGATCACAGGCAAAAGGCCTACGAGCAGTACTTC. Protein product: CSARDHRQKAYEQYF.

This clonotype showed up many times. The chain carries TRBV27 and TRBJ1-6, with D unclear. From germline, CDR1 is MNHEY and CDR2 SMNVEV (reference sequence). CDR3 length equals 14 residues. Trimming removed 1 base at V and 6 bases at J, with 7 bases between. Written as DNA, the CDR3 is TGTGCCAGCAGTTTATGGGGTAGTAATTCACCCCTCCACTTT. This codes for CASSLWGSNSPLHF.